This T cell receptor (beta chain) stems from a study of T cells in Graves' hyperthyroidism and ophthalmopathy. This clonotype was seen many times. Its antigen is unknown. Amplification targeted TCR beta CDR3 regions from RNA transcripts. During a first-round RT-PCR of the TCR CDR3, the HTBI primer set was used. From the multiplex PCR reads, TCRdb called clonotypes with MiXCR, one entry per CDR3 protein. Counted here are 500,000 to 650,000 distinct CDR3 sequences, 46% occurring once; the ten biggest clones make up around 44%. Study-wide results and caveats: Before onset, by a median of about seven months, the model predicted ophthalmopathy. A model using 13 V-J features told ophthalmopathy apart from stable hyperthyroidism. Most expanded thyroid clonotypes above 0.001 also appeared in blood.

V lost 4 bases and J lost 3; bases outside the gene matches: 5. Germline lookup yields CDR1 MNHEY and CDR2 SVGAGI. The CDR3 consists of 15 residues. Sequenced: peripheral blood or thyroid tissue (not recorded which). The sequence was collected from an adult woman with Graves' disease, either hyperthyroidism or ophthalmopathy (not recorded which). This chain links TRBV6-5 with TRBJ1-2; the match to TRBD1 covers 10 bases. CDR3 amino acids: CASSSGQGGDYGYTF. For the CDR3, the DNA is TGTGCCAGCAGTTCCGGACAGGGGGGAGACTATGGCTACACCTTC.